Reported below is one TCR beta chain. Trimming stripped 5 bases from V and 6 bases from J, with 13 bases between. The CDR3 spans 14 residues. CDR1 MNHEY and CDR2 SVGAGI come from the germline V gene. These data are taken from a study of control samples from healthy donors and cancer patients. Profiled with immunoSEQ multiplex PCR; TCRdb holds only in-frame clones, not every one. The repertoire holds 190,000 or so clones, with 85% to 95% as singletons. This clonotype was obtained from a man aged 18 to 30 in good health. Sequenced: blood. The chain couples TRBV6-5 to TRBJ1-4, with D hard to call. CDR3 sequence reads: CASSNTGLDEKLFF. For the CDR3, the DNA is TGTGCCAGCAGTAACACTGGACTGGATGAAAAACTGTTTTTT.